Following are 2 T cell receptor beta chains from one sample sequenced in a study of OX40 agonist ivuxolimab in advanced cancers. Method: immunoSEQ multiplex PCR; TCRdb's copy keeps in-frame clones and lacks some. This sample has approximately 40,000 clones, with approximately 79% found just once. This material consisted of CD4+ or CD8+ T cells sorted from blood, taken in a trial of the OX40 agonist ivuxolimab. These receptors all come from an adult with an advanced solid tumor such as melanoma, head and neck, liver or kidney cancer.

This chain joins TRBV18 and TRBJ2-6; no reliable D call. The CDR3 spans 18 residues. Trimming left V 2 bases short and J 0 bases short, with 14 bases between. Looked up from germline, CDR1 is KGHSH and CDR2 is LQKENI. The CDR3 loop is CASSPSDLKSSGANVLTF. The CDR3 DNA sequence: TGTGCCAGCTCACCATCTGATCTTAAGAGCTCTGGGGCCAACGTCCTGACTTTC.

The V gene is TRBV18, the J gene TRBJ1-2; D is unclear. This CDR3 has 15 residues. The V end lost 6 bases, the J end lost 3 bases, and 17 bases lay between the germline ends. Germline lookup yields CDR1 KGHSH and CDR2 LQKENI. The CDR3 is CASSYLGRADYGYTF. CDR3 nucleotides: TGTGCCAGCTCTTACCTCGGGAGGGCCGACTATGGCTACACCTTC.